This TCR beta chain was recovered during a study of identical twins. General study findings and limits: Carriage of fewer insertions was seen in abundant cord blood beta clonotypes, whereas memory repertoires showed none. For out-of-frame alpha sequences shared by twins, low generation probability was in excess. Out-of-frame beta sequences exhibited a weaker degree of excess twin sharing.

The CDR3 sequence is 14 residues long. Trimming at V came to 7 bases and at J to 2 bases, leaving 7 bases not matched to a gene. CDR1 and CDR2 (germline): MDHEN, SYDVKM. Comments on this clonotype: No antigen is known for it.

cDNA carried unique molecular identifiers, and a universal primer site was added by template switching. Via MiXCR, TCRdb re-called the 5' RACE reads, giving one row per CDR3 protein. The sample includes 260,000 or so distinct CDR3 sequences, 7.5% of them seen just once. This same sample was also taken into another study, of yellow fever vaccine responses in identical twins.

The chain recombines TRBV28 with TRBJ2-7, with TRBD2 matching 8 bases. The clonotype comes from a woman under 30 in good health. Sequencing was performed on CD8+ T cells sorted from blood. CDR3 DNA sequence: TGTGCCAGCATGGCGAGCGGGGGCACCTACGAGCAGTACTTC. Protein sequence: CASMASGGTYEQYF. Using reference TRBV28 and TRBJ2-7 for the parts outside the CDR3, the full variable domain is DVKVTQSSRYLVKRTGEKVFLECVQDMDHENMFWYRQDPGLGLRLIYFSYDVKMKEKGDIPEGYSVSREKKERFSLILESASTNQTSMYLCASMASGGTYEQYFGPGTRLTVT.